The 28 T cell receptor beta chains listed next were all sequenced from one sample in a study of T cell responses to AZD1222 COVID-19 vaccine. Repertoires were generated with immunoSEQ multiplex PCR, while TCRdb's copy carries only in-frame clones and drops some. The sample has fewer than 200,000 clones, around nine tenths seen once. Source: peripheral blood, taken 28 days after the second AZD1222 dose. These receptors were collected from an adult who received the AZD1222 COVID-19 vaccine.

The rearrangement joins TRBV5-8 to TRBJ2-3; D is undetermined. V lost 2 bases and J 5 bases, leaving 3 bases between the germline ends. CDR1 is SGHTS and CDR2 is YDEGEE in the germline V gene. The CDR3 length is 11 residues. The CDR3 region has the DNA TGTGCCAGCAGCTTCGAAGATACGCAGTATTTT. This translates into CASSFEDTQYF.

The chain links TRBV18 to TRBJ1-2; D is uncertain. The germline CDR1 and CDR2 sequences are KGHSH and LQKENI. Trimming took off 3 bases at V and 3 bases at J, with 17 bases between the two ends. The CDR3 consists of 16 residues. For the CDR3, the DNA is TGTGCCAGCTCACCGTTCTCAGAGGGCTCGGACTATGGCTACACCTTC. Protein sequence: CASSPFSEGSDYGYTF.

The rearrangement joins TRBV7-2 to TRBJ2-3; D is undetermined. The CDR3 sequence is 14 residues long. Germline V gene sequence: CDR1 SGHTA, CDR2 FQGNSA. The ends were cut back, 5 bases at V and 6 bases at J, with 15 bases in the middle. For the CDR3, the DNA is TGTGCCAGCAGCCAGGCGGATCAACGGGATACGCAGTATTTT. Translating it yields CASSQADQRDTQYF.

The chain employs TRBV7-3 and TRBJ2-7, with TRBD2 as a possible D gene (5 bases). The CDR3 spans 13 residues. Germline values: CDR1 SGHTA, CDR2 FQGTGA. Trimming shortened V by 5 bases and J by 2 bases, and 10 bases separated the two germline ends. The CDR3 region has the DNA TGTGCCAGCAGCCGGGGAGATACCTACGAGCAGTACTTC. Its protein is CASSRGDTYEQYF.

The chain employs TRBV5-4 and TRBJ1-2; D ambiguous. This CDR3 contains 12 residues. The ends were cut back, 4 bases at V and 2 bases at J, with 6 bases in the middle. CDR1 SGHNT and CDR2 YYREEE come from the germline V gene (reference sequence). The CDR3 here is CASSGPNYGYTF. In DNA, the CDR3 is TGTGCCAGCAGCGGCCCCAACTATGGCTACACCTTC. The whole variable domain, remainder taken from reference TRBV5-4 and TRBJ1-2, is ETGVTQSPTHLIKTRGQQVTLRCSSQSGHNTVSWYQQALGQGPQFIFQYYREEENGRGNFPPRFSGLQFPNYSSELNVNALELDDSALYLCASSGPNYGYTFGSGTRLTVV.

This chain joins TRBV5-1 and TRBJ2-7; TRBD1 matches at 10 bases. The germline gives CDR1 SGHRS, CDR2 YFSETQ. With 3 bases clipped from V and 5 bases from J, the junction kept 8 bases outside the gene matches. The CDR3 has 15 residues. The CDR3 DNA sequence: TGCGCCAGCAGCTCAAACCGGGACAGGGGCCACGAGCAGTACTTC. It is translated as CASSSNRDRGHEQYF.

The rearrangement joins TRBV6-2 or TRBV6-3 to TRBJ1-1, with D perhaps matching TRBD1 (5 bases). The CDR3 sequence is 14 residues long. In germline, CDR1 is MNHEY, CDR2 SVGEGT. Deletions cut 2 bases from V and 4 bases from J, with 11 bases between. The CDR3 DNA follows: TGTGCCAGCAGTTACGCCAGGGACGGCACTGAAGCTTTCTTT. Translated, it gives CASSYARDGTEAFF.

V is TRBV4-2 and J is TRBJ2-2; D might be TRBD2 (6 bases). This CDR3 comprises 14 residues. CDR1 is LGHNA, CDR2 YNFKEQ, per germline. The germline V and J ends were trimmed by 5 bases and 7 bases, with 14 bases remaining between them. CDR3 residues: CASSSDAGIGELFF. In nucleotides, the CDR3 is TGTGCCAGCAGCTCCGACGCGGGGATCGGGGAGCTGTTTTTT.

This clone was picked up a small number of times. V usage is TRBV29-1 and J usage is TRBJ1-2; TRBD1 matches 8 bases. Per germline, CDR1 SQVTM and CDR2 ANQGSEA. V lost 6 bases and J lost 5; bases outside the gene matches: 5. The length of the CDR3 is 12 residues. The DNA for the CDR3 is TGCAGCGTAGGACAGGGAAGTTATGGCTACACCTTC. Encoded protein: CSVGQGSYGYTF.

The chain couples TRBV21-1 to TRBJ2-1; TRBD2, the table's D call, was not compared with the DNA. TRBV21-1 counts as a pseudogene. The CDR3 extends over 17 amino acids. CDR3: CASSKASGSGSYNEQFF. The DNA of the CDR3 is TGTGCCAGCAGCAAGGCTAGCGGGAGTGGGTCCTACAATGAGCAGTTCTTC.

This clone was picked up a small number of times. Written as DNA, the CDR3 is TGTGCCAGCAGTTCGGGGGGGGTCCCTGGAAACACCATATATTTT. Protein: CASSSGGVPGNTIYF. The genes are TRBV6-5 and TRBJ1-3; a weak D match, TRBD1 (5 bases). Trimming took 4 bases from V and 2 from J, leaving 12 bases between them. The CDR3 covers 15 residues. Germline loops: CDR1 MNHEY, CDR2 SVGAGI.

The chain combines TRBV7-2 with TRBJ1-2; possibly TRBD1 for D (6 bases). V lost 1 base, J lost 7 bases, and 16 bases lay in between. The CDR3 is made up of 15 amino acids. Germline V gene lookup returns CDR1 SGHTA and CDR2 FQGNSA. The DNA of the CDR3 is TGTGCCAGCAGCTTAGGCGGGACACCTGGGGCTGGCTACACCTTC. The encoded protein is CASSLGGTPGAGYTF.

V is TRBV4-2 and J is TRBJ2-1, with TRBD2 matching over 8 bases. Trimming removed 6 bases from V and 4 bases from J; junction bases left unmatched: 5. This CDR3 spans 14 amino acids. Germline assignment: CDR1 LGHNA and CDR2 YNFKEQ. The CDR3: CASRTGLVYNEQFF. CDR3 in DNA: TGTGCCAGCAGAACGGGACTAGTTTACAATGAGCAGTTCTTC.

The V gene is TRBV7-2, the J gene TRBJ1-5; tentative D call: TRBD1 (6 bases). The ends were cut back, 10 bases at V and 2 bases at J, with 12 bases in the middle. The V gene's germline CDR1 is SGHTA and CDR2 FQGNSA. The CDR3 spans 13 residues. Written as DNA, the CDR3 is TGTGCCACAGGGGTCCAGGGCAATCAGCCCCAGCATTTT. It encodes CATGVQGNQPQHF.

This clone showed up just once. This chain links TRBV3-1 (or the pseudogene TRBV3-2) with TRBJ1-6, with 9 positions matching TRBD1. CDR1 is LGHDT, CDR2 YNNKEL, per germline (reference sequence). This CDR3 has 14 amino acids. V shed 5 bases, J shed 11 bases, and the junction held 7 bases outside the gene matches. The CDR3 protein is CASSLGTGKTPLHF. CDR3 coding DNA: TGTGCCAGCAGCTTGGGGACAGGGAAAACACCCCTCCACTTT.

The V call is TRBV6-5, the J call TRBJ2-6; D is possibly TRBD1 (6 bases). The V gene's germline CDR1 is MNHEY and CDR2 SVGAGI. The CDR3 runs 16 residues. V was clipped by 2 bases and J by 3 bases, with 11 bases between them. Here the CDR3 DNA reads TGTGCCAGCAGTTACACACCACAGGGTGGGGCCAACGTCCTGACTTTC. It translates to CASSYTPQGGANVLTF.

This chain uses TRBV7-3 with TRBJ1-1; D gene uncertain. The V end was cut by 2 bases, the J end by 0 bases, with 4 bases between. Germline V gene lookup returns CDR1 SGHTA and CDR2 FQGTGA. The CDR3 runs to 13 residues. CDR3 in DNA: TGTGCCAGCAGCTTATCGTTGAACACTGAAGCTTTCTTT. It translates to CASSLSLNTEAFF.

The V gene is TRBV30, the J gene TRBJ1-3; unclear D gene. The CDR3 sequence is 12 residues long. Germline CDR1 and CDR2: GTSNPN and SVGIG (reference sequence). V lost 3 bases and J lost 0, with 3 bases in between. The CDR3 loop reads CAWRNSGNTIYF. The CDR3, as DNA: TGTGCCTGGAGGAACTCTGGAAACACCATATATTTT.

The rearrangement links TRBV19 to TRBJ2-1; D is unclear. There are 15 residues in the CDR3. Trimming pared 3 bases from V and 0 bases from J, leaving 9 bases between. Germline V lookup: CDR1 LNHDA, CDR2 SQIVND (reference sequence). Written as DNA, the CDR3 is TGTGCCAGTAGTATGGGCCCCCCCTCCTACAATGAGCAGTTCTTC. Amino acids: CASSMGPPSYNEQFF. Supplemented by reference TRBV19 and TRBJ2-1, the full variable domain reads DGGITQSPKYLFRKEGQNVTLSCEQNLNHDAMYWYRQDPGQGLRLIYYSQIVNDFQKGDIAEGYSVSREKKESFPLTVTSAQKNPTAFYLCASSMGPPSYNEQFFGPGTRLTVL.

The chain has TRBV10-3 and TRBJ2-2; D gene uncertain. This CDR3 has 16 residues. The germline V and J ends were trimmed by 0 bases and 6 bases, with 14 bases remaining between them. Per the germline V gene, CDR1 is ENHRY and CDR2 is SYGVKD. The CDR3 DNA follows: TGTGCCATCAGTGAGTCGGCGACTGGTGATCCCGGGGAGCTGTTTTTT. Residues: CAISESATGDPGELFF.

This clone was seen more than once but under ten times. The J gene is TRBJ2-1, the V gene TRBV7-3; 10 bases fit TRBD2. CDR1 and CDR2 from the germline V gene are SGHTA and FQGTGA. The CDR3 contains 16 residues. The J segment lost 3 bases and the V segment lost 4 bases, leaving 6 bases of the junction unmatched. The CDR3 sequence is CASSYLAGADYNEQFF. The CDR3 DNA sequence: TGTGCCAGCAGCTATCTAGCGGGAGCTGACTACAATGAGCAGTTCTTC.

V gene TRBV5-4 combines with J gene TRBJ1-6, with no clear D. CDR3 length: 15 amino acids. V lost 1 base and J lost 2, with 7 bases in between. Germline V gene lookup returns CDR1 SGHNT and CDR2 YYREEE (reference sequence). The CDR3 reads CASSLIGAYNSPLHF. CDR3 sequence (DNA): TGTGCCAGCAGCTTGATCGGGGCCTATAATTCACCCCTCCACTTT.

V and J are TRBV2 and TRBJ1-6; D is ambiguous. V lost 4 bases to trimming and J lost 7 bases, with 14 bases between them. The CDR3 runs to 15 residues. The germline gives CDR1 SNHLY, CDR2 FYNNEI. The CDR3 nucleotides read TGTGCCAGCAGTGTCGGCGGACTCCCAAATTCACCCCTCCACTTT. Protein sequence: CASSVGGLPNSPLHF.

As DNA, the CDR3 is TGTGCCAGCAGCAGGGGGCTGTCGAGCGGGAGGGCCGGGACCCAGTACTTC. Translated: CASSRGLSSGRAGTQYF. The chain is built from TRBV7-2 and TRBJ2-5; 10 bases are a match to TRBD2. After removal of 5 bases from V and 7 bases from J, the junction contained 16 bases not matched to a gene. The CDR3 spans 17 residues. Germline CDR1 is SGHTA and CDR2 is FQGNSA. The full variable domain, with the rest looked up from reference TRBV7-2 and TRBJ2-5, is GAGVSQSPSNKVTEKGKDVELRCDPISGHTALYWYRQSLGQGLEFLIYFQGNSAPDKSGLPSDRFSAERTGGSVSTLTIQRTQQEDSAVYLCASSRGLSSGRAGTQYFGPGTRLLVL.

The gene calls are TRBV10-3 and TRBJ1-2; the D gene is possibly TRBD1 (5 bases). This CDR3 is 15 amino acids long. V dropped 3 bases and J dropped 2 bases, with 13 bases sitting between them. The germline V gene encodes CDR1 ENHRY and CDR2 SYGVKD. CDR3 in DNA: TGTGCCATCAGTGAAGGGGAGGGGATGAACTATGGCTACACCTTC. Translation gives CAISEGEGMNYGYTF.

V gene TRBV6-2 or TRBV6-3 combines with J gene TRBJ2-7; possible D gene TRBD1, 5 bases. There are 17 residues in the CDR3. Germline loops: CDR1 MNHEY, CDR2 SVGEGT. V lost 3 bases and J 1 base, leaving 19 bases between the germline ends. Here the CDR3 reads CASSYNPRQKLSYEQYF. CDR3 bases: TGTGCCAGCAGTTATAATCCTCGACAGAAGTTATCCTACGAGCAGTACTTC.

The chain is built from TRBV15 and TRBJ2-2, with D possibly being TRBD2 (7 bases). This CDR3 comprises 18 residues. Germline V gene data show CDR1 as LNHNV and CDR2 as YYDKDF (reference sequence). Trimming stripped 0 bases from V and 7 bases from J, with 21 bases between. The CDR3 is CATSRDGGASRRVGELFF. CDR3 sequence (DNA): TGTGCCACCAGCAGAGATGGGGGGGCTAGCCGCCGGGTCGGGGAGCTGTTTTTT.

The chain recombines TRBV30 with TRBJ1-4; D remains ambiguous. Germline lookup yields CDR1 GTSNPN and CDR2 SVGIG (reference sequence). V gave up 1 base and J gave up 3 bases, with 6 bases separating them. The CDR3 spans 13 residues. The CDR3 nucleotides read TGTGCCTGGAGTGATATGGCTAATGAAAAACTGTTTTTT. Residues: CAWSDMANEKLFF.